This passage covers 22 T cell receptor beta chains from one sample sequenced in a study of cytomegalovirus exposure and HLA in healthy donors. The PCR used 60 Vbeta and 13 Jbeta primers. Measured with immunoSEQ multiplex PCR; TCRdb has only the in-frame clones, and not every one. The sample carries about 180,000 clones, 70% to 80% recorded once. Sequencing was performed on PBMCs. These receptors were collected from a man between 18 and 35 years old in good health and CMV-seronegative.

This chain uses TRBV6-5 with TRBJ1-3; D unclear. The CDR3 is 16 amino acids. V lost 4 bases to trimming and J lost 4 bases, with 17 bases between them. Germline CDR1 reads MNHEY; CDR2 reads SVGAGI. The CDR3 coding sequence is TGTGCCAGCAGTTTCGGGATCCGACCGTCGGGAAACACCATATATTTT. Encoded protein: CASSFGIRPSGNTIYF.

This clone was recorded only once. V gene TRBV6-5 combines with J gene TRBJ1-1; no reliable D call. The germline gives CDR1 MNHEY, CDR2 SVGAGI. The V and J ends lost 0 bases and 4 bases respectively, with 6 bases between them. The CDR3 length is 13 residues. CDR3 DNA sequence: TGTGCCAGCAGTTACTCGACGGGCACTGAAGCTTTCTTT. Amino acid sequence: CASSYSTGTEAFF.

The rearrangement links TRBV7-9 to TRBJ1-6; D not certain. The V end was cut by 6 bases, the J end by 0 bases, with 9 bases between. This CDR3 region has 15 residues. Per germline, CDR1 SEHNR and CDR2 FQNEAQ (reference sequence). The CDR3 sequence is CASRAEYSYNSPLHF. DNA of the CDR3: TGTGCCAGCAGGGCCGAATACTCCTATAATTCACCCCTCCACTTT.

This clone was counted a few times. The chain joins TRBV19 to TRBJ1-6; the match to TRBD1 covers 7 bases. This CDR3 region has 14 residues. V gave up 5 bases and J gave up 6 bases; unmatched junction bases: 4. Germline-derived CDR1 and CDR2 are LNHDA and SQIVND (reference sequence). The DNA of the CDR3 is TGTGCCAGTAGTTCGGGACAGTTTAATTCACCCCTCCACTTT. It codes for CASSSGQFNSPLHF.

This chain uses TRBV6-6 with TRBJ2-5; 8 nucleotides match TRBD1. Germline V CDR1 and CDR2: MNHNY, SVGAGI (reference sequence). The CDR3 totals 13 residues. Unmatched junction bases numbered 3, after V lost 2 bases and J lost 7 bases. The CDR3 here is CASSYQGAVTQYF. Written as DNA, the CDR3 is TGTGCCAGCAGTTACCAGGGGGCGGTGACCCAGTACTTC.

The chain couples TRBV5-1 to TRBJ1-1; D perhaps matches TRBD1 (5 bases). Per germline, CDR1 SGHRS and CDR2 YFSETQ. CDR3 length equals 14 residues. The V end lost 0 bases, the J end lost 1 base, and 7 bases lay between the germline ends. The CDR3 spells CASSLDRPNTEAFF. DNA for the CDR3: TGCGCCAGCAGCTTGGACAGGCCGAACACTGAAGCTTTCTTT.

The rearrangement joins TRBV6-1 to TRBJ1-3; D gene unclear. The V and J ends lost 3 bases and 4 bases respectively, with 10 bases between them. The CDR3 runs 14 residues. Germline V CDR1 and CDR2: MNHNS, SASEGT. The CDR3 here is CASSEKGGGNTIYF. DNA for the CDR3: TGTGCCAGCAGTGAGAAAGGAGGGGGAAACACCATATATTTT.

This clone was counted at least ten times. The rearrangement joins TRBV10-1 to TRBJ2-1; D gene ambiguous. Between the trimmed V and J ends, which lost 0 bases and 3 bases, there was a span of 9 bases. The germline V gene has CDR1 WNHNN and CDR2 SYGVQD (reference sequence). This CDR3 has 15 amino acids. CDR3 in amino acids: CASSESARGYNEQFF. The CDR3 coding sequence is TGCGCCAGCAGTGAGTCAGCTAGAGGCTACAATGAGCAGTTCTTC.

The chain recombines TRBV29-1 with TRBJ2-1; D is unresolved. This CDR3 region has 12 residues. The germline V gene encodes CDR1 SQVTM and CDR2 ANQGSEA. V lost 8 bases to trimming and J lost 0 bases, with 8 bases between them. CDR3 DNA sequence: TGCAGCATGAGTTTCTCCTACAATGAGCAGTTCTTC. This gives the protein CSMSFSYNEQFF.

The chain combines TRBV27 with TRBJ2-3; D is uncertain. The CDR3 is made up of 14 amino acids. The germline V and J ends were trimmed by 4 bases and 5 bases, with 13 bases remaining between them. Germline V gene sequence: CDR1 MNHEY, CDR2 SMNVEV (reference sequence). DNA of the CDR3: TGTGCCAGCAGTTCGGGTAGCCCTCGAGATACGCAGTATTTT. As protein: CASSSGSPRDTQYF.

V is TRBV7-9 and J is TRBJ1-1, with unresolved D. Trimming cost V 1 base and J 0 bases, with 6 bases left between them. The CDR3 runs to 14 residues. In germline, CDR1 is SEHNR, CDR2 FQNEAQ (reference sequence). The CDR3 spells CASSLGTMNTEAFF. Written as DNA, the CDR3 is TGTGCCAGCAGCTTAGGGACTATGAACACTGAAGCTTTCTTT.

This clone turned up a few times. The chain has TRBV6-6 and TRBJ2-7; D might be TRBD2 (5 bases). CDR3 length: 12 residues. V shed 6 bases and J shed 4 bases, with 10 bases lying between them. Germline lookup yields CDR1 MNHNY and CDR2 SVGAGI (reference sequence). The DNA of the CDR3 is TGTGCCAGCAGCCCTAGCCAGTACGAGCAGTACTTC. Translating it yields CASSPSQYEQYF.

In its sample, this clone was seen once. CDR3 loop: CASSLQGFETQYF. The DNA of the CDR3 is TGTGCCAGCAGCTTACAGGGGTTTGAGACCCAGTACTTC. The rearrangement links TRBV7-9 to TRBJ2-5, with TRBD1 as a possible D gene (6 bases). The V gene lost 2 bases and the J gene lost 5 bases, with 9 bases spanning the gap. The CDR3 runs 13 residues. Germline CDR1 reads SEHNR; CDR2 reads FQNEAQ (reference sequence).

The chain recombines TRBV7-2 with TRBJ2-3, with D tentatively TRBD2 (6 bases). The CDR3 has 16 residues. CDR1 SGHTA and CDR2 FQGNSA come from the germline V gene. Trimming shortened V by 7 bases and J by 2 bases, and 19 bases separated the two germline ends. The CDR3 protein is CASNLHRASATDTQYF. The CDR3 nucleotides are TGTGCCAGCAACCTGCACCGAGCTAGCGCCACAGATACGCAGTATTTT.

The chain employs TRBV6-4 and TRBJ2-7, with TRBD1 matching 9 bases. The germline V gene encodes CDR1 MRHNA and CDR2 SNTAGT. The CDR3 loop spans 15 amino acids. V trimming: 2 bases; J trimming: 5 bases; junction bases outside the gene matches: 7. This chain's CDR3 is CASSDPRTGVNEQYF. The CDR3 DNA reads as TGTGCCAGCAGTGACCCGAGGACAGGGGTCAACGAGCAGTACTTC.

V is TRBV9 and J is TRBJ1-5; 7 nucleotides match TRBD1. V dropped 3 bases and J dropped 3; count of bases not matched to a gene: 3. The CDR3 is 14 amino acids. Germline CDR1 is SGDLS and CDR2 is YYNGEE. The CDR3 region is CASSGDSFNQPQHF. The CDR3 DNA follows: TGTGCCAGCAGCGGGGACAGTTTCAATCAGCCCCAGCATTTT.

The chain joins TRBV27 to TRBJ1-2; 7 nucleotides agree with TRBD1. This CDR3 contains 14 residues. From germline, CDR1 is MNHEY and CDR2 SMNVEV (reference sequence). J lost 4 bases, V lost 5 bases, and 7 bases had no gene match. DNA of the CDR3: TGTGCCAGCAGTCCCACCGGGACAGCCTATGGCTACACCTTC. Its protein is CASSPTGTAYGYTF.

The genes are TRBV29-1 and TRBJ2-7; 8 bases fit TRBD1. Germline V gene sequence: CDR1 SQVTM, CDR2 ANQGSEA. The J segment lost 9 bases and the V segment lost 6 bases, leaving 10 bases of the junction unmatched. CDR3 length equals 12 residues. CDR3: CSVAGQGRGQYF. Here the CDR3 DNA reads TGCAGCGTCGCTGGACAGGGCAGAGGGCAGTACTTC.

The rearrangement uses TRBV27 and TRBJ2-5; 7 nucleotides match TRBD2. Germline lookup yields CDR1 MNHEY and CDR2 SMNVEV (reference sequence). With V trimmed by 2 bases and J by 11 bases, 8 bases remained unmatched. The CDR3 is 13 residues long. CDR3 DNA sequence: TGTGCCAGCAGTTTAAAGCGGGAAAGGGAGCAGTACTTC. Translated, it gives CASSLKREREQYF.

The CDR3 nucleotides are TGCGCCAGCAGCTTCGACCGGGAAGAGCCCCAGCATTTT. Its protein product is CASSFDREEPQHF. J is TRBJ1-5 and V is TRBV5-1; no firm D call. The CDR3 loop spans 13 amino acids. Germline CDR1 reads SGHRS; CDR2 reads YFSETQ. V was clipped by 2 bases and J by 8 bases, with 11 bases between them.

V usage is TRBV7-3 and J usage is TRBJ2-5, with TRBD2 matching 8 bases. CDR3 size: 14 residues. The V segment lost 4 bases and the J segment 5 bases; nucleotides outside the gene matches: 6. Looked up from germline, CDR1 is SGHTA and CDR2 is FQGTGA. As DNA, the CDR3 is TGTGCCAGCAGCTCCGGGGGGGCCTTTGAGACCCAGTACTTC. It is translated as CASSSGGAFETQYF.

The chain is built from TRBV18 and TRBJ1-1, with 7 bases fitting TRBD1. The CDR3 runs to 15 residues. Germline V gives CDR1 KGHSH, CDR2 LQKENI. V lost 2 bases to trimming and J lost 5 bases; unmatched junction nucleotides: 8. As DNA, the CDR3 is TGTGCCAGCTCACCAGGACAGGCGGTTAGAACTGAAGCTTTCTTT. Protein sequence: CASSPGQAVRTEAFF. Using reference TRBV18 and TRBJ1-1 for the parts outside the CDR3, the full variable domain is NAGVMQNPRHLVRRRGQEARLRCSPMKGHSHVYWYRQLPEEGLKFMVYLQKENIIDESGMPKERFSAEFPKEGPSILRIQQVVRGDSAAYFCASSPGQAVRTEAFFGQGTRLTVV.